This TCR beta chain was retrieved from a study of blood T cell repertoires in COVID-19. Background on the study: Nucleic acid was either cDNA or gDNA, and it came from T cells, B-cell-depleted T cells, or PBMCs.

Repertoires were generated with immunoSEQ multiplex PCR, while TCRdb's copy carries only in-frame clones and drops some. The sample has about 430,000 clones, about 88% seen once. There are 14 residues in the CDR3. V was pared by 5 bases and J by 3 bases, with 9 bases between. CDR1 and CDR2 from the germline V gene are SGHDT and YYEEEE. Participants reported their clinical history, and cohort assignment relied on those reports. Contact with a PCR-confirmed or clinician-diagnosed COVID-19 case occurred within 2 weeks of entry. Sequencing was done on a sample of PBMCs or T cells enriched from blood (not recorded which). The TCR was taken from a woman aged 18-35 years who had been exposed to COVID-19. The genes are TRBV5-6 and TRBJ2-6, with D perhaps TRBD2 (6 bases). The CDR3: CASRQGLGANVLTF. CDR3 DNA sequence: TGTGCCAGCAGGCAGGGACTTGGGGCCAACGTCCTGACTTTC.